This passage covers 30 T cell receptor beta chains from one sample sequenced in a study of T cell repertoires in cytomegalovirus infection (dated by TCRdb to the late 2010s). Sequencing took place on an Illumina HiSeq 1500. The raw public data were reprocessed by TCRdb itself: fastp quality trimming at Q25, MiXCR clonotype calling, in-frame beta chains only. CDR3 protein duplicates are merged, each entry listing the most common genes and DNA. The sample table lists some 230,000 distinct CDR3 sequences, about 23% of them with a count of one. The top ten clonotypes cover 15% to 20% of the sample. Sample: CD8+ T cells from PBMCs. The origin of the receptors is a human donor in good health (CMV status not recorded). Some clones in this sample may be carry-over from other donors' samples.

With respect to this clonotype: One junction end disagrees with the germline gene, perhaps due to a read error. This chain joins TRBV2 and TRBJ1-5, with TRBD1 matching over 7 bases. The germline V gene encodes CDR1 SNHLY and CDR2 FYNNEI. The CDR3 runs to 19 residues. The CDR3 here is CASSENYGTPGGSDQPQHF. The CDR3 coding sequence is TGTGCCAGCAGTGAAAATTACGGGACTCCAGGGGGTAGCGATCAGCCCCAGCATTTT.

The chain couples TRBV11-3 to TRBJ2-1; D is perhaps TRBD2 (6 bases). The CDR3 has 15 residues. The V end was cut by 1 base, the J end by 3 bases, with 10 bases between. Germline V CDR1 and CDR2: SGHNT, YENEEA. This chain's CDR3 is CASSLAPGGYNEQFF. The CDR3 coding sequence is TGTGCCAGCAGCTTAGCCCCCGGGGGCTACAATGAGCAGTTCTTC.

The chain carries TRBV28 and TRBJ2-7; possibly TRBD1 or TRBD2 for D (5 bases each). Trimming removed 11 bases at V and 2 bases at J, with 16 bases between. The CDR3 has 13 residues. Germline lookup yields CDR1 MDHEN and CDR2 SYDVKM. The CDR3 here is CAHGNPRAYEQYF. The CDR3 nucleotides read TGTGCCCACGGGAACCCCAGGGCCTACGAGCAGTACTTC.

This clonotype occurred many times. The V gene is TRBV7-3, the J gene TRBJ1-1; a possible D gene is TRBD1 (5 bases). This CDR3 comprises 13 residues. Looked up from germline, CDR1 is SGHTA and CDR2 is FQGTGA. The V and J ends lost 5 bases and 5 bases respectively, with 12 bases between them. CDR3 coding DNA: TGTGCCAGCAGCCCGGGGGGGTTGACTGAAGCTTTCTTT. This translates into CASSPGGLTEAFF.

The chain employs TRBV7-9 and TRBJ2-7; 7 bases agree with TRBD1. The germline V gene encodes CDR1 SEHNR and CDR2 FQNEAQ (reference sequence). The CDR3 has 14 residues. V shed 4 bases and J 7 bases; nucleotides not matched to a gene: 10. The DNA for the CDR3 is TGTGCCAGCAGCTCTCCGACAGGGTTCGGGGAGCAGTACTTC. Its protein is CASSSPTGFGEQYF. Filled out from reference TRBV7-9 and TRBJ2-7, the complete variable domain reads DTGVSQNPRHKITKRGQNVTFRCDPISEHNRLYWYRQTLGQGPEFLTYFQNEAQLEKSRLLSDRFSAERPKGSFSTLEIQRTEQGDSAMYLCASSSPTGFGEQYFGPGTRLTVT.

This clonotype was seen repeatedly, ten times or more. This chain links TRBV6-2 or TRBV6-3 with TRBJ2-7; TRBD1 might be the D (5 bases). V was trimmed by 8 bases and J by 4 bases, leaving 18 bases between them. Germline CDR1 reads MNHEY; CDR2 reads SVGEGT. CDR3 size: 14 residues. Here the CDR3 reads CASGHLGSRYEQYF. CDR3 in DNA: TGTGCCAGCGGACATCTAGGTTCGAGATACGAGCAGTACTTC.

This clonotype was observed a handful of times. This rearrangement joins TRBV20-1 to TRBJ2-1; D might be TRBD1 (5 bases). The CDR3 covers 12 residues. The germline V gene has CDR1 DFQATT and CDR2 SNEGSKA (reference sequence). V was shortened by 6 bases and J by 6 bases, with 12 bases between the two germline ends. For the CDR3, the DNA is TGCAGTGCGGGGCCAGGTACCAATGAGCAGTTCTTC. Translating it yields CSAGPGTNEQFF.

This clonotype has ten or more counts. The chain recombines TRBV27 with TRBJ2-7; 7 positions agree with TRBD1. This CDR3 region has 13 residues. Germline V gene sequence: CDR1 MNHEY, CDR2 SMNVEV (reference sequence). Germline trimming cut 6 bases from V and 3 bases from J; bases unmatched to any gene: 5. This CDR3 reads CASSFAGGYEQYF. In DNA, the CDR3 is TGTGCCAGCAGCTTCGCAGGGGGCTACGAGCAGTACTTC.

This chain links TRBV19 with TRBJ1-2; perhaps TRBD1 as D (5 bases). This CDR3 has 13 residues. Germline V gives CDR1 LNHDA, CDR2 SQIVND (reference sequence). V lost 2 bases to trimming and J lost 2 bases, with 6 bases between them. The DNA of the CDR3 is TGTGCCAGTAGTATAAGACAGAACTATGGCTACACCTTC. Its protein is CASSIRQNYGYTF.

CDR3 protein: CSVLLATNEKLFF. The CDR3 DNA reads TGCAGCGTACTTTTGGCAACTAATGAAAAACTGTTTTTT. V is TRBV29-1 and J is TRBJ1-4; D ambiguous. V gave up 6 bases and J gave up 0 bases, with 8 bases separating them. From germline, CDR1 is SQVTM and CDR2 ANQGSEA. The CDR3 runs 13 residues.

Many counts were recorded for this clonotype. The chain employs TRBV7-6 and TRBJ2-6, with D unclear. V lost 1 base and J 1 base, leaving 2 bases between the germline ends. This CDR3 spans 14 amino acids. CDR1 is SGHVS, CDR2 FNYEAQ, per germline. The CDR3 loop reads CASSLVSGANVLTF. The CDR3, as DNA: TGTGCCAGCAGCTTAGTTTCTGGGGCCAACGTCCTGACTTTC.

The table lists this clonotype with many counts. The CDR3 sequence is CASSKLAGGNTDTQYF. The CDR3, as DNA: TGTGCCAGCAGCAAACTAGCGGGGGGGAACACAGATACGCAGTATTTT. The gene calls are TRBV7-2 and TRBJ2-3, with 13 nucleotides matching TRBD2. Germline CDR1 is SGHTA and CDR2 is FQGNSA. CDR3 length equals 16 residues. V shed 5 bases and J 2 bases; nucleotides not matched to a gene: 4.

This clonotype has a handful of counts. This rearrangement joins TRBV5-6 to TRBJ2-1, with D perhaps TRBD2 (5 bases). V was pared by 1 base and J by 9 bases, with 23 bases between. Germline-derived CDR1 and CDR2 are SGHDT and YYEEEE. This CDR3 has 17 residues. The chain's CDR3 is CASSLSPSRAVLSEQFF. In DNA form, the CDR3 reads TGTGCCAGCAGCTTGTCGCCCTCGAGGGCGGTCTTAAGTGAGCAGTTCTTC. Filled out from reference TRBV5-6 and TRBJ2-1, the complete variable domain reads DAGVTQSPTHLIKTRGQQVTLRCSPKSGHDTVSWYQQALGQGPQFIFQYYEEEERQRGNFPDRFSGHQFPNYSSELNVNALLLGDSALYLCASSLSPSRAVLSEQFFGPGTRLTVL.

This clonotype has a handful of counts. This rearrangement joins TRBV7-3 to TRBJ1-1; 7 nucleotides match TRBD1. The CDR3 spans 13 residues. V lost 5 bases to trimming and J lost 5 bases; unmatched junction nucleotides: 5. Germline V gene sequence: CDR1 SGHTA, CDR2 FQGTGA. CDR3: CASSIATGTEAFF. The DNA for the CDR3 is TGTGCCAGCAGCATTGCGACAGGGACTGAAGCTTTCTTT.

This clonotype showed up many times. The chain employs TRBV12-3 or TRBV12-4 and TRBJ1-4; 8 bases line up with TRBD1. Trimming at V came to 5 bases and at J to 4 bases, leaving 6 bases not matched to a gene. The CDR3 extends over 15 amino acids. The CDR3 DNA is TGTGCCAGCAGTAGGTCAGGGGGCTTTAATGAAAAACTGTTTTTT. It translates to CASSRSGGFNEKLFF.

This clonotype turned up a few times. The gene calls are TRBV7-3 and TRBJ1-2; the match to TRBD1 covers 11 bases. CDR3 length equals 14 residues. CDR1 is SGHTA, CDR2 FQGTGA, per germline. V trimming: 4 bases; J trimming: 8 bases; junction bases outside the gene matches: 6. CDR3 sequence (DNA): TGTGCCAGCAGCTATGGACAGGGGGCGGGGGGCTACACCTTC. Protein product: CASSYGQGAGGYTF.

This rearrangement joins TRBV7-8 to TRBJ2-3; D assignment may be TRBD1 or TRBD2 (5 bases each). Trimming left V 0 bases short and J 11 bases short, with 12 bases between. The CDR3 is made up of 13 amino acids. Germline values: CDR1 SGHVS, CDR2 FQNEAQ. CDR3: CASSLAGLGGQYF. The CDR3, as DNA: TGTGCCAGCAGCTTAGCGGGCCTTGGGGGGCAGTATTTT.

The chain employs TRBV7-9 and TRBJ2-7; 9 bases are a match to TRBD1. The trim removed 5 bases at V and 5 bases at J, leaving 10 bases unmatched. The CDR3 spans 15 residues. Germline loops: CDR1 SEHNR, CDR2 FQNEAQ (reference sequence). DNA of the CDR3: TGTGCCAGCAGCCTTACGGGACAGGGAGTCCACGAGCAGTACTTC. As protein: CASSLTGQGVHEQYF.

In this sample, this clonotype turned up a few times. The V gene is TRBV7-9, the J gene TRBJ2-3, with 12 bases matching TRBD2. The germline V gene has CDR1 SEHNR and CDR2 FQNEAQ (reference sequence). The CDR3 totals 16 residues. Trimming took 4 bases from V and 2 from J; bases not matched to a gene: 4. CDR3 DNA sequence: TGTGCCAGCAGCTCCCGGACTAGCGGGGCCACAGATACGCAGTATTTT. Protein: CASSSRTSGATDTQYF. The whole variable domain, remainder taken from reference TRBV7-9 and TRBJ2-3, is DTGVSQNPRHKITKRGQNVTFRCDPISEHNRLYWYRQTLGQGPEFLTYFQNEAQLEKSRLLSDRFSAERPKGSFSTLEIQRTEQGDSAMYLCASSSRTSGATDTQYFGPGTRLTVL.

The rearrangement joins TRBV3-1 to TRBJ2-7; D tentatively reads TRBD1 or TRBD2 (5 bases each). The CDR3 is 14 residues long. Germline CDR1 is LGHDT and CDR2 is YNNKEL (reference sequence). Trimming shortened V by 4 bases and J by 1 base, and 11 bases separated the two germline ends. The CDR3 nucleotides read TGTGCCAGCAGCCCTGGGACCGATTCCTACGAGCAGTACTTC. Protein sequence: CASSPGTDSYEQYF.

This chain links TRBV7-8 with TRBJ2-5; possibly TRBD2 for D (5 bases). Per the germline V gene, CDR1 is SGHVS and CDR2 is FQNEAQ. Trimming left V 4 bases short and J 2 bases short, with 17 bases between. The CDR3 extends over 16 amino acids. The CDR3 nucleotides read TGTGCCAGCAGCTCACGCTCGACTAACCCTCAAGAGACCCAGTACTTC. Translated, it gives CASSSRSTNPQETQYF.

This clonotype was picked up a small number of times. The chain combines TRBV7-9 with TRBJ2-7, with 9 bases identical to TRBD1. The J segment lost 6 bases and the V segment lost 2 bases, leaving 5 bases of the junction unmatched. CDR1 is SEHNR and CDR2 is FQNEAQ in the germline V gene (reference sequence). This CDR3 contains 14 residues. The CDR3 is CASSLPGQGAEQYF. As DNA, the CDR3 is TGTGCCAGCAGCTTACCGGGACAGGGAGCCGAGCAGTACTTC.

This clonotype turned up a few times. The CDR3 here is CASSLASSDNTEAFF. In DNA, the CDR3 is TGCGCCAGCAGCTTGGCGTCGTCAGACAACACTGAAGCTTTCTTT. The chain links TRBV5-1 to TRBJ1-1; D not certain. The germline gives CDR1 SGHRS, CDR2 YFSETQ. CDR3 size: 15 residues. V was trimmed by 0 bases and J by 2 bases, leaving 11 bases between them.

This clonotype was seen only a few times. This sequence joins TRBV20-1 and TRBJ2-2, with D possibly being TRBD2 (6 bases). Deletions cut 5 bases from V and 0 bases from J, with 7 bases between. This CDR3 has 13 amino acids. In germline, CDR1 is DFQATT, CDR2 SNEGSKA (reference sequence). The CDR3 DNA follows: TGCAGTGCTCGCGGGGCGAACACCGGGGAGCTGTTTTTT. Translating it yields CSARGANTGELFF.

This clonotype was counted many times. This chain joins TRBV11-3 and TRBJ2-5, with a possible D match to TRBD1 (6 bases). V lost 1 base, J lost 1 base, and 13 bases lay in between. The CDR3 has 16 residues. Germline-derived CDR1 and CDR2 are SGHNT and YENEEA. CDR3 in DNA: TGTGCCAGCAGCTTAGGTCCAGGGGTTCCCCAAGAGACCCAGTACTTC. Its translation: CASSLGPGVPQETQYF.

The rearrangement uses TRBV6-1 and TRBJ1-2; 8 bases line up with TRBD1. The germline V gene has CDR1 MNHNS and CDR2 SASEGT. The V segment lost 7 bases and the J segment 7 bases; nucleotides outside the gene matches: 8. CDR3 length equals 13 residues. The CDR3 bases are TGTGCCAGCAACCGACAGGGGCCGCGTGGCTACACCTTC. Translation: CASNRQGPRGYTF.

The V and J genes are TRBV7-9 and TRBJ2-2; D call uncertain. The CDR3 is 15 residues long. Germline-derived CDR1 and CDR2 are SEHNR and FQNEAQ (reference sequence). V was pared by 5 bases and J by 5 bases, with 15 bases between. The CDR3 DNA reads TGTGCCAGCAGCGCAGGCGGCCAGTTAACCGGGGAGCTGTTTTTT. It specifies CASSAGGQLTGELFF.

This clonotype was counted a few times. Written as DNA, the CDR3 is TGCAGTGCGAGGACAGGGGAGAGCAATCAGCCCCAGCATTTT. Protein product: CSARTGESNQPQHF. V and J are TRBV20-1 and TRBJ1-5; 9 nucleotides line up with TRBD1. CDR1 DFQATT and CDR2 SNEGSKA come from the germline V gene (reference sequence). This CDR3 region has 14 residues. V lost 6 bases to trimming and J lost 1 base; unmatched junction nucleotides: 4.

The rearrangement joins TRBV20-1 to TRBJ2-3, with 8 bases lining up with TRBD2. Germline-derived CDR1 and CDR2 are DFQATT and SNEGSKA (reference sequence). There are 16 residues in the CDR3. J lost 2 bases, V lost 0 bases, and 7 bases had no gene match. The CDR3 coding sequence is TGCAGTGCTAGAGATGGAAGCGGGGGAGCCACAGATACGCAGTATTTT. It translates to CSARDGSGGATDTQYF.

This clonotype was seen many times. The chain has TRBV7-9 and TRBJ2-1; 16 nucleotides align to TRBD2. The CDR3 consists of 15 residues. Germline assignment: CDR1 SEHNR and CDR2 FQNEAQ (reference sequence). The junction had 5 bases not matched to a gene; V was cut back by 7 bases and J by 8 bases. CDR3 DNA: TGTGCCAGCAATCCTGGGACTAGCGGGGGGGATGAGCAGTTCTTC. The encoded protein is CASNPGTSGGDEQFF.